A single sample gave rise to the 32 T cell receptor beta chains below, sequenced in a study of OX40 agonist ivuxolimab in advanced cancers. Sequenced by immunoSEQ multiplex PCR; TCRdb stores in-frame clones only, minus some. The sample yields around 90,000 clones, around nine tenths seen once. Sequences were derived from CD4+ or CD8+ T cells sorted from blood, sampled in a trial of the OX40 agonist ivuxolimab. The receptors shown here come from an adult with an advanced solid tumor such as melanoma, head and neck, liver or kidney cancer.

The chain couples TRBV30 to TRBJ1-5; 10 nucleotides line up with TRBD1. Germline V gene sequence: CDR1 GTSNPN, CDR2 SVGIG (reference sequence). The J segment lost 6 bases and the V segment lost 2 bases, leaving 4 bases of the junction unmatched. The CDR3 covers 14 residues. CDR3 region: CAWSSGQGIQPQHF. The DNA of the CDR3 is TGTGCCTGGAGTTCGGGACAGGGGATTCAGCCCCAGCATTTT.

The V and J genes are TRBV9 and TRBJ1-3; no definite D call. The V end lost 0 bases, the J end lost 6 bases, and 4 bases lay between the germline ends. This CDR3 contains 12 residues. Germline CDR1 and CDR2: SGDLS and YYNGEE. CDR3 loop: CASSVVANTIYF. DNA of the CDR3: TGTGCCAGCAGCGTAGTAGCAAACACCATATATTTT.

The chain uses TRBV19 and TRBJ1-6; 9 bases align to TRBD1. Per germline, CDR1 LNHDA and CDR2 SQIVND (reference sequence). The J segment lost 6 bases and the V segment lost 6 bases, leaving 6 bases of the junction unmatched. The CDR3 spans 15 residues. This CDR3 reads CASRSGTGFNSPLHF. The DNA for the CDR3 is TGTGCCAGTAGATCCGGGACAGGGTTTAATTCACCCCTCCACTTT.

This clone was seen a single time. The rearrangement joins TRBV5-1 to TRBJ2-3; the D is unclear. This CDR3 spans 14 amino acids. V was clipped by 0 bases and J by 0 bases, with 5 bases between them. CDR1 is SGHRS, CDR2 YFSETQ, per germline. Here the CDR3 DNA reads TGCGCCAGCAGCTTGGGGGCCAGCACAGATACGCAGTATTTT. Amino acids: CASSLGASTDTQYF.

The chain carries TRBV19 and TRBJ1-5; 8 nucleotides match TRBD1. The germline CDR1 and CDR2 sequences are LNHDA and SQIVND (reference sequence). V lost 8 bases, J lost 2 bases, and 8 bases stayed unmatched. The CDR3 extends over 15 amino acids. In nucleotides, the CDR3 is TGTGCCAGTCAAACAGGGGGGGGCGGCAATCAGCCCCAGCATTTT. Translation: CASQTGGGGNQPQHF.

The chain links TRBV5-6 to TRBJ2-7; a possible D gene is TRBD2 (5 bases). The V gene lost 2 bases and the J gene lost 3 bases, with 12 bases spanning the gap. The CDR3 has 14 residues. CDR1 is SGHDT, CDR2 YYEEEE, per germline. CDR3 coding DNA: TGTGCCAGCAGCTTCTCGGGAAACCTCTACGAGCAGTACTTC. As protein: CASSFSGNLYEQYF. Based on the CDR3 plus reference TRBV5-6 and TRBJ2-7, the full variable domain is DAGVTQSPTHLIKTRGQQVTLRCSPKSGHDTVSWYQQALGQGPQFIFQYYEEEERQRGNFPDRFSGHQFPNYSSELNVNALLLGDSALYLCASSFSGNLYEQYFGPGTRLTVT.

The chain recombines TRBV5-4 with TRBJ1-2; the match to TRBD1 covers 8 bases. The CDR3 has 14 residues. The V gene's germline CDR1 is SGHNT and CDR2 YYREEE (reference sequence). V dropped 7 bases and J dropped 5; count of bases not matched to a gene: 10. The DNA of the CDR3 is TGTGCCAGCTCATCTCAACAGGGGGAATATGGCTACACCTTC. It specifies CASSSQQGEYGYTF.

Turning to this clone: The same CDR3 also results from other DNA sequences found in this sample. This chain joins TRBV5-1 and TRBJ2-1; D is ambiguous. This CDR3 is built from 15 residues. Trimming took off 0 bases at V and 0 bases at J, with 7 bases between the two ends. Germline-derived CDR1 and CDR2 are SGHRS and YFSETQ. CDR3 DNA: TGCGCCAGCAGCTTGGTAAGAAGCTCCTACAATGAGCAGTTCTTC. This encodes CASSLVRSSYNEQFF.

V and J are TRBV18 and TRBJ1-6; D uncertain. The V gene's germline CDR1 is KGHSH and CDR2 LQKENI. CDR3 length: 14 residues. With 0 bases removed from V and 6 bases from J, the gap between germline ends came to 6 bases. CDR3 sequence: CASSPPEVNSPLHF. CDR3 sequence (DNA): TGTGCCAGCTCACCACCGGAAGTTAATTCACCCCTCCACTTT.

The chain uses TRBV11-3 and TRBJ2-7, with D unresolved. The germline V gene encodes CDR1 SGHNT and CDR2 YENEEA. V was trimmed by 3 bases and J by 2 bases, leaving 8 bases between them. The CDR3 is made up of 13 amino acids. The CDR3 nucleotides read TGTGCCAGCAGCTTGGCAGGACCCTACGAGCAGTACTTC. Translated: CASSLAGPYEQYF. Full variable domain (rest looked up from reference TRBV11-3 and TRBJ2-7): EAGVVQSPRYKIIEKKQPVAFWCNPISGHNTLYWYLQNLGQGPELLIRYENEEAVDDSQLPKDRFSAERLKGVDSTLKIQPAELGDSAVYLCASSLAGPYEQYFGPGTRLTVT.

The chain uses TRBV18 and TRBJ2-1; the match to TRBD2 covers 9 bases. This CDR3 is built from 16 residues. The trim removed 2 bases at V and 8 bases at J, leaving 10 bases unmatched. Germline V CDR1 and CDR2: KGHSH, LQKENI. Here the CDR3 reads CASSPIRRGGRDEQFF. DNA of the CDR3: TGTGCCAGCTCACCAATACGGCGGGGGGGCCGGGATGAGCAGTTCTTC.

The V and J genes are TRBV7-2 and TRBJ2-7, with D maybe TRBD1 (8 bases). CDR1 SGHTA and CDR2 FQGNSA come from the germline V gene. CDR3 length equals 17 residues. V was shortened by 5 bases and J by 2 bases, with 22 bases between the two germline ends. CDR3 bases: TGTGCCAGCAGCCCCCGGACAGGGAGGGTTATTGCCTACGAGCAGTACTTC. This gives the protein CASSPRTGRVIAYEQYF.

This chain uses TRBV5-1 with TRBJ2-2, with a possible D match to TRBD1 (6 bases). This CDR3 contains 15 residues. Germline CDR1 SGHRS, CDR2 YFSETQ. Trimming took 4 bases from V and 5 from J, leaving 15 bases between them. The CDR3 sequence: CASSLIQGATGELFF. The CDR3 DNA reads TGCGCCAGCAGCCTGATACAGGGTGCAACCGGGGAGCTGTTTTTT.

The CDR3 protein is CATRLAGNNEQFF. The CDR3 DNA reads as TGCGCCACCCGACTAGCGGGGAACAATGAGCAGTTCTTC. J is TRBJ2-1 and V is TRBV10-2; 11 positions agree with TRBD2. Germline lookup yields CDR1 WSHSY and CDR2 SAAADI. This CDR3 spans 13 amino acids. V lost 10 bases and J lost 5; bases outside the gene matches: 4.

The CDR3 sequence: CAAGTPESYEQYF. CDR3 coding DNA: TGTGCCGCCGGGACACCCGAGTCCTACGAGCAGTACTTC. The genes are TRBV6-1 and TRBJ2-7; TRBD1 is a possible D gene (6 bases). In germline, CDR1 is MNHNS, CDR2 SASEGT. This CDR3 comprises 13 residues. The ends were cut back, 11 bases at V and 1 base at J, with 15 bases in the middle.

The chain employs TRBV5-1 and TRBJ1-4; tentative D call: TRBD1 (5 bases). The germline CDR1 and CDR2 sequences are SGHRS and YFSETQ. With 4 bases removed from V and 3 bases from J, the gap between germline ends came to 13 bases. The length of the CDR3 is 15 residues. This chain's CDR3 is CASSRPGQSNEKLFF. The CDR3 DNA reads TGCGCCAGCAGCCGACCGGGGCAGTCTAATGAAAAACTGTTTTTT.

The chain is built from TRBV6-5 and TRBJ1-1; D unclear. Germline lookup yields CDR1 MNHEY and CDR2 SVGAGI. Deletions cut 2 bases from V and 0 bases from J, with 13 bases between. This CDR3 is 16 amino acids long. The CDR3 nucleotides read TGTGCCAGCAGTTACAATAGTGGGTCGGTGAACACTGAAGCTTTCTTT. As protein: CASSYNSGSVNTEAFF.

This chain joins TRBV19 and TRBJ1-1; no definite D call. The CDR3 contains 14 residues. Between the trimmed V and J ends, which lost 5 bases and 1 base, there was a span of 11 bases. The germline gives CDR1 LNHDA, CDR2 SQIVND (reference sequence). CDR3 sequence reads: CASSHPPQNTEAFF. The CDR3 nucleotides read TGTGCCAGTAGTCATCCCCCACAGAACACTGAAGCTTTCTTT.

This chain uses TRBV29-1 with TRBJ1-1; D is unclear. Germline V gene lookup returns CDR1 SQVTM and CDR2 ANQGSEA. The CDR3 is 16 residues long. V dropped 0 bases and J dropped 3 bases, with 17 bases sitting between them. DNA for the CDR3: TGCAGCGTTGAAGATCCCCGGGGATATGTGGACACTGAAGCTTTCTTT. Residues: CSVEDPRGYVDTEAFF.

The rearrangement uses TRBV6-1 and TRBJ1-6; the D gene is possibly TRBD1 (5 bases). Germline V CDR1 and CDR2: MNHNS, SASEGT. Trimming stripped 1 base from V and 0 bases from J, with 16 bases between. The CDR3 consists of 19 residues. The CDR3 loop reads CASSEERWGESSYNSPLHF. CDR3 DNA: TGTGCCAGCAGTGAAGAACGATGGGGGGAGAGCTCCTATAATTCACCCCTCCACTTT.

This clone is a singleton in its sample. The chain has TRBV11-2 and TRBJ1-1, with D unresolved. The CDR3 extends over 14 amino acids. Deletions cut 5 bases from V and 0 bases from J, with 10 bases between. The V gene's germline CDR1 is SGHAT and CDR2 FQNNGV. CDR3: CASSPNRMNTEAFF. The CDR3 DNA reads TGTGCCAGCAGCCCGAATCGGATGAACACTGAAGCTTTCTTT.

In DNA, the CDR3 is TGTGCCAGCAGCTTAGTGGCGGGGGGTGTCGAGCAGTACTTC. This sequence encodes CASSLVAGGVEQYF. The chain carries TRBV7-2 and TRBJ2-7, with TRBD2 matching over 8 bases. Germline values: CDR1 SGHTA, CDR2 FQGNSA. J lost 6 bases, V lost 1 base, and 5 bases had no gene match. The CDR3 totals 14 residues.

The gene calls are TRBV27 and TRBJ1-6; no clear D. The length of the CDR3 is 16 residues. Between the trimmed V and J ends, which lost 1 base and 10 bases, there was a span of 17 bases. CDR1 and CDR2 from the germline V gene are MNHEY and SMNVEV (reference sequence). The CDR3 protein is CASSLYSGKGGSPLHF. The CDR3 coding sequence is TGTGCCAGCAGTTTATACAGCGGTAAAGGAGGATCACCCCTCCACTTT.

The J gene is TRBJ2-3, the V gene TRBV19, with 10 bases matching TRBD2. Trimming removed 7 bases from V and 0 bases from J; junction bases left unmatched: 4. From germline, CDR1 is LNHDA and CDR2 SQIVND (reference sequence). This CDR3 is 15 amino acids long. This chain's CDR3 is CASKGLASSTDTQYF. The CDR3 nucleotides read TGTGCCAGTAAGGGACTAGCGTCTAGCACAGATACGCAGTATTTT.

The chain combines TRBV7-2 with TRBJ2-7; D is undetermined. This CDR3 is 14 amino acids long. V was shortened by 2 bases and J by 0 bases, with 8 bases between the two germline ends. Per the germline V gene, CDR1 is SGHTA and CDR2 is FQGNSA. This CDR3 is CASSLSVNSYEQYF. CDR3 DNA: TGTGCCAGCAGCTTATCAGTTAACTCCTACGAGCAGTACTTC. Full variable domain (remainder filled in from reference TRBV7-2 and TRBJ2-7): GAGVSQSPSNKVTEKGKDVELRCDPISGHTALYWYRQSLGQGLEFLIYFQGNSAPDKSGLPSDRFSAERTGGSVSTLTIQRTQQEDSAVYLCASSLSVNSYEQYFGPGTRLTVT.

V and J are TRBV19 and TRBJ1-1; TRBD1 matches 7 bases. The CDR3 is 15 amino acids. Germline values: CDR1 LNHDA, CDR2 SQIVND (reference sequence). Trimming removed 7 bases from V and 0 bases from J; junction bases left unmatched: 8. The chain's CDR3 is CASTPTGRVNTEAFF. DNA for the CDR3: TGTGCCAGTACCCCGACAGGGAGGGTGAACACTGAAGCTTTCTTT.

The chain has TRBV10-3 and TRBJ1-5, with 11 bases identical to TRBD1. CDR1 is ENHRY, CDR2 SYGVKD, per germline. J lost 1 base, V lost 2 bases, and 4 bases had no gene match. This CDR3 has 17 residues. The CDR3 region has the DNA TGTGCCATCAGTGAGGGACAGGGGGCGCGAAGCAATCAGCCCCAGCATTTT. It encodes CAISEGQGARSNQPQHF.

This clone was seen more than once but under ten times. This chain connects TRBV5-6 to TRBJ2-7, with D perhaps TRBD1 or TRBD2 (5 bases each). The CDR3 contains 17 residues. Between the trimmed V and J ends, which lost 2 bases and 1 base, there was a span of 19 bases. Looked up from germline, CDR1 is SGHDT and CDR2 is YYEEEE. CDR3 residues: CASSFSGFRGLSYEQYF. CDR3 nucleotide sequence: TGTGCCAGCAGCTTCTCAGGGTTTCGGGGCCTATCCTACGAGCAGTACTTC. The complete variable domain, with remaining parts taken from reference TRBV5-6 and TRBJ2-7, reads DAGVTQSPTHLIKTRGQQVTLRCSPKSGHDTVSWYQQALGQGPQFIFQYYEEEERQRGNFPDRFSGHQFPNYSSELNVNALLLGDSALYLCASSFSGFRGLSYEQYFGPGTRLTVT.

The CDR3 DNA is TGTGCCACCAGCAGAGGGTCTCCCTCGTCAGATACGCAGTATTTT. Translation gives CATSRGSPSSDTQYF. The chain recombines TRBV15 with TRBJ2-3, with no clear D. The germline V gene encodes CDR1 LNHNV and CDR2 YYDKDF (reference sequence). Trimming removed 1 base from V and 4 bases from J, with 12 bases in between. This CDR3 has 15 residues. Based on the CDR3 plus reference TRBV15 and TRBJ2-3, the full variable domain is DAMVIQNPRYQVTQFGKPVTLSCSQTLNHNVMYWYQQKSSQAPKLLFHYYDKDFNNEADTPDNFQSRRPNTSFCFLDIRSPGLGDTAMYLCATSRGSPSSDTQYFGPGTRLTVL.

V usage is TRBV11-1 and J usage is TRBJ1-4; no firm D call. The ends were cut back, 4 bases at V and 7 bases at J, with 16 bases in the middle. The CDR3 runs to 15 residues. Germline CDR1 reads SGHAT; CDR2 reads FQDESV (reference sequence). CDR3 in amino acids: CASSYHRTAGEKLFF. As DNA, the CDR3 is TGTGCCAGCAGCTACCACCGGACGGCCGGTGAAAAACTGTTTTTT.

This clone was seen a single time. J is TRBJ1-5 and V is TRBV6-1; 7 bases agree with TRBD1. CDR1 is MNHNS, CDR2 SASEGT, per germline. J was trimmed by 1 base and V by 4 bases; bases with no gene match: 7. This CDR3 region has 16 residues. For the CDR3, the DNA is TGTGCCAGCAGTGCATACAGGGGTGGGAGCAATCAGCCCCAGCATTTT. It codes for CASSAYRGGSNQPQHF.

This clone was seen once. The chain uses TRBV6-6 and TRBJ2-7; TRBD2 matches 7 bases. V shed 7 bases, J shed 3 bases, and the junction held 9 bases outside the gene matches. Germline CDR1 reads MNHNY; CDR2 reads SVGAGI (reference sequence). The CDR3 has 14 residues. The CDR3 DNA reads TGTGCCAGCACCAAAGGGGAGGGGTACTACGAGCAGTACTTC. Its protein is CASTKGEGYYEQYF.